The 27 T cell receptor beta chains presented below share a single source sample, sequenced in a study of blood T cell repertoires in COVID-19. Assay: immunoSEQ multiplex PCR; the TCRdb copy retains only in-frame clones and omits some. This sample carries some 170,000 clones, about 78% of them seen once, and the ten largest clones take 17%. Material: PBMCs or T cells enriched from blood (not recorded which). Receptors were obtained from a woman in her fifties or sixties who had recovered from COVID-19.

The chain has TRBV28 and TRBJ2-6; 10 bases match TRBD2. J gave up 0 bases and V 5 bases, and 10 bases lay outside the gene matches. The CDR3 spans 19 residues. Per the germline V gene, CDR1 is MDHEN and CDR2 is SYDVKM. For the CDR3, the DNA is TGTGCCAGCAGTCCCCTAGCGGGAGTCCCCCGCTCTGGGGCCAACGTCCTGACTTTC. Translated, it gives CASSPLAGVPRSGANVLTF.

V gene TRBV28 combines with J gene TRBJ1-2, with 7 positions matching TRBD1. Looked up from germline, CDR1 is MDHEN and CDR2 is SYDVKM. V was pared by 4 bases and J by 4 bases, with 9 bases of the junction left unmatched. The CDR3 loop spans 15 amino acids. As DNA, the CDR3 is TGTGCCAGCAGTTCTCCGTCCCAGGGGGGCTATGGCTACACCTTC. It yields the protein CASSSPSQGGYGYTF.

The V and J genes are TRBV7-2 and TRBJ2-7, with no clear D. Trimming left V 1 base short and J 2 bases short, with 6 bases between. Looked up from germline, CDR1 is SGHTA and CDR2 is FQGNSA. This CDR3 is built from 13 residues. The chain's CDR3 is CASSLVGAYEQYF. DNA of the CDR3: TGTGCCAGCAGCTTAGTGGGCGCCTACGAGCAGTACTTC.

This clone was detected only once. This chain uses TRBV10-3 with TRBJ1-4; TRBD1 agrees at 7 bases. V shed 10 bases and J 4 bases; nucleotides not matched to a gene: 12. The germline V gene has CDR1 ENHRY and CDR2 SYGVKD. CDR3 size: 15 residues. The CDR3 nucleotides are TGTGCCACCCTCAGGGGAGCAGGGGGTAATGAAAAACTGTTTTTT. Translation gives CATLRGAGGNEKLFF.

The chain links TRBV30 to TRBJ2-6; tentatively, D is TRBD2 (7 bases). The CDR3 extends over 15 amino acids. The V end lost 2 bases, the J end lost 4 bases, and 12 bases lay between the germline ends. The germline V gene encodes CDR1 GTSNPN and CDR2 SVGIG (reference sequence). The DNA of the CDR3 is TGTGCCTGGAGTCACGGGGGGCCCGGGGCCAACGTCCTGACTTTC. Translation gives CAWSHGGPGANVLTF.

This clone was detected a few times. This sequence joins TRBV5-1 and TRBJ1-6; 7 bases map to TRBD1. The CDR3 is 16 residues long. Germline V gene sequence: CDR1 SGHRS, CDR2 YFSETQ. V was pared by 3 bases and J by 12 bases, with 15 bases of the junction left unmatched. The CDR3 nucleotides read TGCGCCAGCAGCTCCAGACAGGGTGGGGTCGGTGGACCCCTCCACTTT. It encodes CASSSRQGGVGGPLHF.

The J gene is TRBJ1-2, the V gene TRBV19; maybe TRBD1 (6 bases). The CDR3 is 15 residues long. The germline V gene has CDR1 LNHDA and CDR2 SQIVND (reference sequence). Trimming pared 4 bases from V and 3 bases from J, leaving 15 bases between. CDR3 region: CASSTRQTGDYGYTF. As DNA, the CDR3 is TGTGCCAGTAGTACACGACAGACAGGCGACTATGGCTACACCTTC.

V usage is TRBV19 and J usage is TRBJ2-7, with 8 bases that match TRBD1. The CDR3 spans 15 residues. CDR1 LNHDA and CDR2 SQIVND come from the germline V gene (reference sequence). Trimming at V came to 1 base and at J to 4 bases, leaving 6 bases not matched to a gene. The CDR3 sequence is CASSIGAGGRYEQYF. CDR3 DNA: TGTGCCAGTAGTATAGGCGCAGGGGGCAGGTACGAGCAGTACTTC. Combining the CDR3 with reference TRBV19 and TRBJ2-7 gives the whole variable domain DGGITQSPKYLFRKEGQNVTLSCEQNLNHDAMYWYRQDPGQGLRLIYYSQIVNDFQKGDIAEGYSVSREKKESFPLTVTSAQKNPTAFYLCASSIGAGGRYEQYFGPGTRLTVT.

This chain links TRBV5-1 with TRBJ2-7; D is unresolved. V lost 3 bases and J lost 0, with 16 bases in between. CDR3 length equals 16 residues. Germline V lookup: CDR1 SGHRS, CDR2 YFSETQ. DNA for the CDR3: TGCGCCAGCAGCTCCCTACCGCTGCGGAGCTCCTACGAGCAGTACTTC. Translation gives CASSSLPLRSSYEQYF.

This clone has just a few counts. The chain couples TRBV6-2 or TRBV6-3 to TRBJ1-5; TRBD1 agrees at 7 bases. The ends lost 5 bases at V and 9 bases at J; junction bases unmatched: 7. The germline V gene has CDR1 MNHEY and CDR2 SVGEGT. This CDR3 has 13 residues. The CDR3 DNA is TGTGCCAGCAGTCCCCTACAGGGGACGCCCCAGCATTTT. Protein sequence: CASSPLQGTPQHF.

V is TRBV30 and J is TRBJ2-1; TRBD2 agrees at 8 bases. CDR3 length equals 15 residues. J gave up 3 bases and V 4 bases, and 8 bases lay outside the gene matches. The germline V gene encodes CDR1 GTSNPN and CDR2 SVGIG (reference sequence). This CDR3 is CAWTRGSGDYNEQFF. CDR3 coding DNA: TGTGCCTGGACAAGGGGTAGCGGGGACTACAATGAGCAGTTCTTC. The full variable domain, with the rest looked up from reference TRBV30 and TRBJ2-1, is SQTIHQWPATLVQPVGSPLSLECTVEGTSNPNLYWYRQAAGRGLQLLFYSVGIGQISSEVPQNLSASRPQDRQFILSSKKLLLSDSGFYLCAWTRGSGDYNEQFFGPGTRLTVL.

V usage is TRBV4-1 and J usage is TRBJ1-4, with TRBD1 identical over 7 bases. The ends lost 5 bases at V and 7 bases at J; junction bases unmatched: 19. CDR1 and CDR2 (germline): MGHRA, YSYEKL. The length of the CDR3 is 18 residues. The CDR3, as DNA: TGCGCCAGCAGCTCACTAGATTATCGACAGGGCAGAGGTGAAAAACTGTTTTTT. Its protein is CASSSLDYRQGRGEKLFF.

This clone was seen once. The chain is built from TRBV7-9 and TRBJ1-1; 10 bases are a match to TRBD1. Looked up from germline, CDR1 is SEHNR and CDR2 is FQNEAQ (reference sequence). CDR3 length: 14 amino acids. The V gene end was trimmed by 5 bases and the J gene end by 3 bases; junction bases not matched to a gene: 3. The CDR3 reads CASSQGQGDTEAFF. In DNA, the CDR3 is TGTGCCAGCAGCCAAGGACAGGGGGACACTGAAGCTTTCTTT.

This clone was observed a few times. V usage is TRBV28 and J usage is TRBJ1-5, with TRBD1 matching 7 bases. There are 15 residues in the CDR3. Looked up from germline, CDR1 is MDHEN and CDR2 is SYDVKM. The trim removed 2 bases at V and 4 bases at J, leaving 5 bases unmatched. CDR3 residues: CASSLIGTVNQPQHF. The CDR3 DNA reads TGTGCCAGCAGTTTAATCGGGACAGTTAATCAGCCCCAGCATTTT. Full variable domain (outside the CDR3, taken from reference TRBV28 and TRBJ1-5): DVKVTQSSRYLVKRTGEKVFLECVQDMDHENMFWYRQDPGLGLRLIYFSYDVKMKEKGDIPEGYSVSREKKERFSLILESASTNQTSMYLCASSLIGTVNQPQHFGDGTRLSIL.

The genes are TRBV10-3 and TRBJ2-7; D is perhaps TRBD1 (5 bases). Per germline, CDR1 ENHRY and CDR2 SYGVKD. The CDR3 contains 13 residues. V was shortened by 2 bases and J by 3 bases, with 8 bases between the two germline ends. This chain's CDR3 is CAISEPGIYEQYF. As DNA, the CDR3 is TGTGCCATCAGTGAGCCAGGGATCTACGAGCAGTACTTC.

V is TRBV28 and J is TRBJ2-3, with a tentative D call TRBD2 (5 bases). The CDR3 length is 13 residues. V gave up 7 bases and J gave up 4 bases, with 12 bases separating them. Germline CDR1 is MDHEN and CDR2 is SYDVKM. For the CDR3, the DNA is TGTGCCAGCACACTTCCGGGGTCAGATACGCAGTATTTT. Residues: CASTLPGSDTQYF. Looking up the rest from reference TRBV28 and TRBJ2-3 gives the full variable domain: DVKVTQSSRYLVKRTGEKVFLECVQDMDHENMFWYRQDPGLGLRLIYFSYDVKMKEKGDIPEGYSVSREKKERFSLILESASTNQTSMYLCASTLPGSDTQYFGPGTRLTVL.

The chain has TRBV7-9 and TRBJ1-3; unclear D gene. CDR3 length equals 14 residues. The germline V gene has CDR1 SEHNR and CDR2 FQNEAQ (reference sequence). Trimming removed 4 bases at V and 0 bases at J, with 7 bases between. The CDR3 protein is CASSSSRSGNTIYF. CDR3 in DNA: TGTGCCAGCAGCTCTAGCCGCTCTGGAAACACCATATATTTT. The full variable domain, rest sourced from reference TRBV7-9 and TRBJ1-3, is DTGVSQNPRHKITKRGQNVTFRCDPISEHNRLYWYRQTLGQGPEFLTYFQNEAQLEKSRLLSDRFSAERPKGSFSTLEIQRTEQGDSAMYLCASSSSRSGNTIYFGEGSWLTVV.

This chain's CDR3 is CASKGTGINWDQYF. As DNA, the CDR3 is TGTGCCAGCAAGGGGACAGGGATAAATTGGGATCAGTACTTC. This chain joins TRBV6-5 and TRBJ2-7, with TRBD1 matching over 9 bases. This CDR3 is 14 amino acids long. V lost 7 bases to trimming and J lost 10 bases; unmatched junction nucleotides: 14. Germline loops: CDR1 MNHEY, CDR2 SVGAGI.

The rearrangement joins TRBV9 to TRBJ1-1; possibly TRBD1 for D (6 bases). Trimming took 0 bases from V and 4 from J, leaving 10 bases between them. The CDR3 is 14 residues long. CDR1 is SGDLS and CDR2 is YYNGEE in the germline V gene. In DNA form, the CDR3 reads TGTGCCAGCAGCGTAGCTCAAGGGGGCACTGAAGCTTTCTTT. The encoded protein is CASSVAQGGTEAFF.

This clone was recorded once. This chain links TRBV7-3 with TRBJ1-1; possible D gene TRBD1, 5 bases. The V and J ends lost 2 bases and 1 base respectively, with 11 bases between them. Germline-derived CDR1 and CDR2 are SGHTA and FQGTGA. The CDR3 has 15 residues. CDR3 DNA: TGTGCCAGCAGCTTATTCCAGGGCCCGAACACTGAAGCTTTCTTT. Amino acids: CASSLFQGPNTEAFF.

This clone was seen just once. CDR3 protein: CASSDSRTGGETQYF. CDR3 sequence (DNA): TGTGCCAGCAGCGACTCCAGGACGGGAGGGGAGACCCAGTACTTC. The chain joins TRBV11-2 to TRBJ2-5, with 8 bases identical to TRBD2. V shed 5 bases, J shed 5 bases, and the junction held 10 bases outside the gene matches. The CDR3 contains 15 residues. The germline V gene has CDR1 SGHAT and CDR2 FQNNGV.

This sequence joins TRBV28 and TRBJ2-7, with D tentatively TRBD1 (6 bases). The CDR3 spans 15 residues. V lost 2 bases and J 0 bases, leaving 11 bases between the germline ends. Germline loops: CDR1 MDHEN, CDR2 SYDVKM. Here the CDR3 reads CASSLMGAGSYEQYF. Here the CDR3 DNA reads TGTGCCAGCAGTTTAATGGGGGCAGGCTCCTACGAGCAGTACTTC.

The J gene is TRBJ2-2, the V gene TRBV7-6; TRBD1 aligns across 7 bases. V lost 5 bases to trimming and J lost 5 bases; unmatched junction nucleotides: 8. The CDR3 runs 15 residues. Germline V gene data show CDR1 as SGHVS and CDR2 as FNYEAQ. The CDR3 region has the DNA TGTGCCAGCAGCCCCCGGGACAGAAGTACCGGGGAGCTGTTTTTT. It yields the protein CASSPRDRSTGELFF.

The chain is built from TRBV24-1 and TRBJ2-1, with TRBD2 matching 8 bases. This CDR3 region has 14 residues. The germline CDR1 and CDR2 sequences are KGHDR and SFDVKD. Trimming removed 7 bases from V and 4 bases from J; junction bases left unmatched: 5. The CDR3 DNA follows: TGTGCCACCAGCGGGACTAGAGCTTACAATGAGCAGTTCTTC. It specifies CATSGTRAYNEQFF.

The CDR3 spells CASSIRTAYYGYTF. The CDR3 DNA reads TGTGCCAGCAGCATCCGGACAGCATACTATGGCTACACCTTC. This chain joins TRBV13 and TRBJ1-2, with a possible D match to TRBD1 (6 bases). CDR3 length: 14 amino acids. The germline V and J ends were trimmed by 5 bases and 3 bases, with 13 bases remaining between them. Germline V gives CDR1 PRHDT, CDR2 FYEKMQ (reference sequence).

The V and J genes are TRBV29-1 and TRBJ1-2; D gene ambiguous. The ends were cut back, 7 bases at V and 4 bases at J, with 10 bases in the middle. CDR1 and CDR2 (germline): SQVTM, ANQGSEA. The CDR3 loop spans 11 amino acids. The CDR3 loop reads CSGHGPYGYTF. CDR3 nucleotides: TGCAGCGGACATGGGCCCTATGGCTACACCTTC. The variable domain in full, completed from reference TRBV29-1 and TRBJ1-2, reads SAVISQKPSRDICQRGTSLTIQCQVDSQVTMMFWYRQQPGQSLTLIATANQGSEATYESGFVIDKFPISRPNLTFSTLTVSNMSPEDSSIYLCSGHGPYGYTFGSGTRLTVV.

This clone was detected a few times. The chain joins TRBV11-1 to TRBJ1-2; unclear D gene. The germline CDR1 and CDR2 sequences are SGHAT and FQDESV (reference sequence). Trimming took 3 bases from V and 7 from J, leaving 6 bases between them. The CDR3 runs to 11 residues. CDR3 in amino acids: CASSFRGGYTF. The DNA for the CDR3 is TGTGCCAGCAGCTTTCGGGGTGGCTACACCTTC.